The sequence of this T cell receptor (beta chain) was determined in a study of blood T cell repertoires in COVID-19 (dated by TCRdb to about 2020). Concerning the study at large: Samples from collaborators originated in the United States, Italy and Spain and spanned both the acute and convalescent phases of COVID-19. The prospective study material was composed of cDNA or gDNA derived from T cells, B-cell-depleted T cells, or PBMCs. Deeply sampled blood TCRbeta repertoires from subjects exposed to, actively infected with, or recovered from COVID-19 were included in the dataset. The repertoires were made available in a free public database intended to serve as a resource for research on the immune response to SARS-CoV-2. Samples were obtained from the ongoing ImmuneRACE study (first 160 participants) and from over a thousand subjects provided by 6 global collaborators. A de-identified subject ID, COVID-19 status, age in years and sex were almost always included in the sample metadata. Where available, HLA class I and class II types were taken from metadata supplied by the sample provider and were not determined by assay-based typing.

TCRbeta CDR3 regions were amplified from genomic DNA by means of the immunoSEQ Assay, a bias-controlled multiplex PCR. As for how the authors treated the data: Within the assay, amplification of reference gene primers was used to estimate how many nucleated cells each sample contained. To quantify the absolute abundance of each unique TCRbeta CDR3 rearrangement, sequence reads were collapsed and filtered. For each sample, productive Simpson clonality was calculated by taking the square root of Simpson's diversity index across productive rearrangements. Drawn from immuneACCESS, this table holds only the in-frame rearrangements with V and J called that TCRdb kept. Clones are partly lost; checked studies trace under half to an unresolved V gene and leave the rest unexplained. The D gene and trimming were derived from the DNA, and the V and J assignments and clone size from that table. Recorded for this sample are about 160,000 clones; approximately 85% of them occurred a single time. The ten most abundant clones make up 8.1% of the sample.

The investigation overall reported the following: How much clinical and demographic metadata was included differed by source and by participant, and the metadata was provided uncurated.

The CDR3, from cysteine to phenylalanine, totals 17 residues. CDR3 DNA only is kept here, 51 bases in frame from base 1. Via the germline V gene (reference sequence), CDR1 is SEHNR and CDR2 FQNEAQ. Trimming accounts for 5 bases at V and 7 bases at J, while the number of junction bases matched to no gene is 11. In Seattle, one collaborating source enrolled patients while the infection was active and tracked those patients longitudinally over the course of disease. Collaborating institutions collected whole blood in K2EDTA tubes following their own protocols. For TCRbeta analysis, collaborators shipped samples in one of three forms: frozen whole blood, isolated PBMCs, or DNA extracted from either of those sample types. On this clone itself: This receptor's antigen is unknown. The sample holds no much larger clone one base away, and base qualities are not on file.

The chain links TRBV7-9 with TRBJ2-2; 12 bases in the junction line up with TRBD2. This clonotype was sampled from a woman between 55 and 75 years old with COVID-19, enrolled during active disease. The source material was peripheral blood. The DNA sequence reads TGTGCCAGCAGCCTACTAGCGGGAGGAATTGGGGTCGGGGAGCTGTTTTTT. The translation is CASSLLAGGIGVGELFF.